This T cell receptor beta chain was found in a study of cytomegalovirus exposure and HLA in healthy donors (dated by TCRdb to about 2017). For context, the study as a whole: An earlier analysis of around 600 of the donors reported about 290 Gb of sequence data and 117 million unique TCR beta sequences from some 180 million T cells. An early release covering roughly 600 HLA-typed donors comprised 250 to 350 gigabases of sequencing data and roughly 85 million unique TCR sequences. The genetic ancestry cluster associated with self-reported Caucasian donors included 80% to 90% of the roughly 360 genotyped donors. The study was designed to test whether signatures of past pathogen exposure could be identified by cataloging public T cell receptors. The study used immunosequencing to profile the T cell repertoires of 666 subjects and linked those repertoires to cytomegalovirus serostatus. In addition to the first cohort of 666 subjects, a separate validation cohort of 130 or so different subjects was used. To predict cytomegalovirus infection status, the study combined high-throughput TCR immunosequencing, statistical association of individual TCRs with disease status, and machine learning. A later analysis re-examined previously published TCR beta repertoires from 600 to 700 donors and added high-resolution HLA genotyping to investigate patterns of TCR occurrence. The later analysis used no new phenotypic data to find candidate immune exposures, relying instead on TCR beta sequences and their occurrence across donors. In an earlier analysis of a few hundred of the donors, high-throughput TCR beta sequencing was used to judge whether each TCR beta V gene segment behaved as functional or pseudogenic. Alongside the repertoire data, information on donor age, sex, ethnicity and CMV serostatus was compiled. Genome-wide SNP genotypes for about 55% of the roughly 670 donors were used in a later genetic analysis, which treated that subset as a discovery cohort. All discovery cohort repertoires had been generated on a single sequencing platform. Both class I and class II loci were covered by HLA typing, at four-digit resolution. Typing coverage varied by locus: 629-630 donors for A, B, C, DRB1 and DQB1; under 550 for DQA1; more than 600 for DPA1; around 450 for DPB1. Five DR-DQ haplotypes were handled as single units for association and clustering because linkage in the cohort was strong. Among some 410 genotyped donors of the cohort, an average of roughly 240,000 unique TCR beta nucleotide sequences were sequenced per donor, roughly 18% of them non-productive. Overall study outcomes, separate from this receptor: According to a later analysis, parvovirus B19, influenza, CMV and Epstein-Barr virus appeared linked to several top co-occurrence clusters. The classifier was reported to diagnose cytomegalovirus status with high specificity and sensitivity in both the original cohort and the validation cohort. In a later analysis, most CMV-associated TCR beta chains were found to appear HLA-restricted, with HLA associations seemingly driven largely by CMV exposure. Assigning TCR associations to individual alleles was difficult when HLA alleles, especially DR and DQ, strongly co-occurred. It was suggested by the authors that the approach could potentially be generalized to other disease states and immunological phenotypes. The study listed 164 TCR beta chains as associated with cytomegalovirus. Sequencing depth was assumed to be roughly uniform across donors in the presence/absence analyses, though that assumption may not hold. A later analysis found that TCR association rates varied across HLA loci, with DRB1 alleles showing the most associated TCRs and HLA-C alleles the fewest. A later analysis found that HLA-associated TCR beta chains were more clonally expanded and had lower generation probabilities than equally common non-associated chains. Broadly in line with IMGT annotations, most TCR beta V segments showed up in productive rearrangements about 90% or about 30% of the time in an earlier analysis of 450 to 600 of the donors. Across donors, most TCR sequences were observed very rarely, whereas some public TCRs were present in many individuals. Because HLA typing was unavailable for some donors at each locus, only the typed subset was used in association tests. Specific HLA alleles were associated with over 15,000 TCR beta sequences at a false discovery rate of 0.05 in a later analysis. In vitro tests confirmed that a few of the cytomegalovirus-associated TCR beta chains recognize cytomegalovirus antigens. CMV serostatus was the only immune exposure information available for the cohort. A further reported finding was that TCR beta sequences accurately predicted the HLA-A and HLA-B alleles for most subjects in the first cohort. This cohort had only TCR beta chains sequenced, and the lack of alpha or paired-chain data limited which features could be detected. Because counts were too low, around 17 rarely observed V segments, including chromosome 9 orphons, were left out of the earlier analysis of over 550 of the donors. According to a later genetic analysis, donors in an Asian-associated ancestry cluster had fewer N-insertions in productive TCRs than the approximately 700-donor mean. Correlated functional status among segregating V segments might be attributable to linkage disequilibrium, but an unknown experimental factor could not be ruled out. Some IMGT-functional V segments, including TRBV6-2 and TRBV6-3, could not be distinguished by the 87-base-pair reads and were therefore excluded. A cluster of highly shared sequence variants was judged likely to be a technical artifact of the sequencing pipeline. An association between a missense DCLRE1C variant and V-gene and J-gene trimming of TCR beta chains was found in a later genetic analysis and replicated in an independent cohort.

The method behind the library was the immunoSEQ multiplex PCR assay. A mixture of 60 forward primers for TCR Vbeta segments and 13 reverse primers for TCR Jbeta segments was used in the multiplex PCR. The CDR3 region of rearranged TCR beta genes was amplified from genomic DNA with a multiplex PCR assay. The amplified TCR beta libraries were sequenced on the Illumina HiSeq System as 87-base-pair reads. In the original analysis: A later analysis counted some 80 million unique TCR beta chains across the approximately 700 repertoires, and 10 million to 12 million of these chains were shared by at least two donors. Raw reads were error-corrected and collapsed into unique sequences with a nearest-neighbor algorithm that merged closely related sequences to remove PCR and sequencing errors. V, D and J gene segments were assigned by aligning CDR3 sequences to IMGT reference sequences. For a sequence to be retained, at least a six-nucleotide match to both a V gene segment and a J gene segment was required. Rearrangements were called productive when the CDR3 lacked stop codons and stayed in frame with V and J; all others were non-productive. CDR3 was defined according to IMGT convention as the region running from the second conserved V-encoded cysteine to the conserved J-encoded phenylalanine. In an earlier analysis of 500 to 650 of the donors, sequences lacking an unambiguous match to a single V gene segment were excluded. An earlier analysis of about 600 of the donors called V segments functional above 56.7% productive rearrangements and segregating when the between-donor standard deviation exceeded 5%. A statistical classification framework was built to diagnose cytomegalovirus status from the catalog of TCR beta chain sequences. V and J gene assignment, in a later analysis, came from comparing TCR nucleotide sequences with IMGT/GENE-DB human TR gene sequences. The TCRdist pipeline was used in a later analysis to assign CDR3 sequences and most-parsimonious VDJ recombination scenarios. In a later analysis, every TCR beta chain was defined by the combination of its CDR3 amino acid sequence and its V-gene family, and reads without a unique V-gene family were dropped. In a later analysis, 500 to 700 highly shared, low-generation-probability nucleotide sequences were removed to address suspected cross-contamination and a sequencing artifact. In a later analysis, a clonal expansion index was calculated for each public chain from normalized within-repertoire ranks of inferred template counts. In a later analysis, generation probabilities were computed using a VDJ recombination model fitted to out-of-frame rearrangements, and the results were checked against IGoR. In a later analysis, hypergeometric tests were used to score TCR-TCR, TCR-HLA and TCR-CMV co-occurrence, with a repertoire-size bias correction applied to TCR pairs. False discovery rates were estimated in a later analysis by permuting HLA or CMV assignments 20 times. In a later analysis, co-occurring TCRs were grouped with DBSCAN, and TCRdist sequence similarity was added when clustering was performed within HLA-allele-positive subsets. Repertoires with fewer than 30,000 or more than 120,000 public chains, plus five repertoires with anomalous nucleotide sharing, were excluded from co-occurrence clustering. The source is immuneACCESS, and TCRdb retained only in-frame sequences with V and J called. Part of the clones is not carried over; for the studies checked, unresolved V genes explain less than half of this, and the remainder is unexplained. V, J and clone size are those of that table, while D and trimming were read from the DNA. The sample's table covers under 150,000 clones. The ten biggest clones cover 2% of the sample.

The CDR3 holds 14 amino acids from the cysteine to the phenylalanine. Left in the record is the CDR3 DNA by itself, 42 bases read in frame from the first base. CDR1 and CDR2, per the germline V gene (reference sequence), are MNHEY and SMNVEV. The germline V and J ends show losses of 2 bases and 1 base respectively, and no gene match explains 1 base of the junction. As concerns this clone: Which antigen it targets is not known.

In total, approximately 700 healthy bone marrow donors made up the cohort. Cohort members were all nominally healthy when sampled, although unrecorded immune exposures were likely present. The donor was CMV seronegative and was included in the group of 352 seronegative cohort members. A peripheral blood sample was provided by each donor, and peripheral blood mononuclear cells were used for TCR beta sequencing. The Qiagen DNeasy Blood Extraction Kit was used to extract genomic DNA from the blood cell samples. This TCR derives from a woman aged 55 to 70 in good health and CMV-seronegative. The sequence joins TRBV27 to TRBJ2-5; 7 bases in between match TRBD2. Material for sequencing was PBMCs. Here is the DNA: TGTGCCAGCAGTTTAAGCGGGATCCAAGAGACCCAGTACTTC. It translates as CASSLSGIQETQYF.